Here is one TCR beta chain with its context. This sample was taken from a study of blood T cell repertoires in COVID-19. The wider study: The cDNA or gDNA used as material had been derived from T cells, B-cell-depleted T cells, or PBMCs.

The CDR3 covers 15 residues. The V end was cut by 2 bases, the J end by 0 bases, with 11 bases between. The V gene's germline CDR1 is SGHRS and CDR2 YFSETQ. In the original workflow: Estimated nucleated cell counts came from reference gene primer amplification. The protocol was immunoSEQ multiplex PCR, while the TCRdb copy is restricted to in-frame clones and leaves out a portion. For V, J and clone size, that table is used; D and trimming come from the DNA. The table records 100,000 to 120,000 clones, roughly four fifths of them present only once. The specimen was peripheral blood. This rearrangement joins TRBV5-1 to TRBJ1-1, with D unclear. This TCR was sampled from a woman aged 55-69 years with acute or convalescent COVID-19. The CDR3 loop reads CASSFNGDLNTEAFF. The CDR3 coding sequence is TGCGCCAGCAGCTTTAACGGGGATCTGAACACTGAAGCTTTCTTT.